One sample yielded the 16 T cell receptor beta chains listed below, sequenced in a study of blood T cell repertoires in COVID-19. Clones were sequenced by immunoSEQ multiplex PCR, and TCRdb holds only the in-frame ones, with some missing. In the table there are hundreds of thousands of clones, around 89% of which are singletons. The sample comprised PBMCs or T cells enriched from blood (not recorded which). The receptor set was obtained from a man aged 30-40 years who had recovered from COVID-19.

This chain uses TRBV7-9 with TRBJ2-1; possibly TRBD1 or TRBD2 for D (7 bases each). Germline CDR1 and CDR2: SEHNR and FQNEAQ (reference sequence). Trimming left V 7 bases short and J 2 bases short, with 18 bases between. The CDR3 is 16 amino acids. CDR3 DNA: TGTGCCAGCACCACAGGGGTGGGGGGGGCCTACAATGAGCAGTTCTTC. Protein: CASTTGVGGAYNEQFF.

J is TRBJ1-1 and V is TRBV5-1; D is unresolved. The CDR3 consists of 13 residues. Trimming took 2 bases from V and 6 from J, leaving 11 bases between them. CDR1 is SGHRS and CDR2 is YFSETQ in the germline V gene. CDR3 in amino acids: CASSFTGNPEAFF. CDR3 coding DNA: TGCGCCAGCAGCTTTACCGGGAATCCTGAAGCTTTCTTT.

V gene TRBV10-1 combines with J gene TRBJ1-1; D may be TRBD1 (6 bases). CDR1 is WNHNN and CDR2 is SYGVQD in the germline V gene (reference sequence). CDR3 length: 15 residues. The germline V and J ends were trimmed by 1 base and 4 bases, with 13 bases remaining between them. The CDR3 reads CASSELTGLGTEAFF. The CDR3 DNA follows: TGCGCCAGCAGTGAGTTAACAGGGCTTGGCACTGAAGCTTTCTTT.

J is TRBJ2-7 and V is TRBV6-5; 13 nucleotides line up with TRBD2. From germline, CDR1 is MNHEY and CDR2 SVGAGI. The CDR3 spans 16 residues. The junction had 4 bases not matched to a gene; V was cut back by 3 bases and J by 2 bases. CDR3 protein: CASSYSGLAGAYEQYF. CDR3 nucleotides: TGTGCCAGCAGTTATTCCGGACTAGCGGGAGCCTACGAGCAGTACTTC.

V is TRBV2 and J is TRBJ2-2, with D uncertain. The CDR3 covers 12 residues. Per germline, CDR1 SNHLY and CDR2 FYNNEI. V lost 5 bases to trimming and J lost 3 bases, with 4 bases between them. CDR3 residues: CASSLHTGELFF. CDR3 bases: TGTGCCAGCAGTCTTCACACCGGGGAGCTGTTTTTT.

The rearrangement joins TRBV11-2 to TRBJ2-1, with 7 bases fitting TRBD1. Trimming at V came to 5 bases and at J to 7 bases, leaving 11 bases not matched to a gene. Germline CDR1 reads SGHAT; CDR2 reads FQNNGV. This CDR3 has 15 residues. The CDR3 region has the DNA TGTGCCAGCAGCCCAACAAGGACAGGTCTTAATGAGCAGTTCTTC. Encoded protein: CASSPTRTGLNEQFF.

The chain joins TRBV7-8 to TRBJ2-1; 7 bases map to TRBD2. CDR3 length equals 16 residues. Unmatched junction bases numbered 7, after V lost 0 bases and J lost 5 bases. CDR1 and CDR2 from the germline V gene are SGHVS and FQNEAQ. CDR3 coding DNA: TGTGCCAGCAGCTTAGCGGTTTCTGCGGGAGACAATGAGCAGTTCTTC. Protein sequence: CASSLAVSAGDNEQFF.

This chain links TRBV11-2 with TRBJ2-2, with 11 positions matching TRBD2. V lost 5 bases and J lost 5; bases outside the gene matches: 7. Per germline, CDR1 SGHAT and CDR2 FQNNGV. The CDR3 covers 16 residues. The CDR3 coding sequence is TGTGCCAGCAGCCAACCGGGACTAGCGGAGACCGGGGAGCTGTTTTTT. Translation gives CASSQPGLAETGELFF.

This chain links TRBV3-1 (or the pseudogene TRBV3-2) with TRBJ2-3; perhaps TRBD2 as D (5 bases). The CDR3 has 16 amino acids. Per the germline V gene, CDR1 is LGHDT and CDR2 is YNNKEL (reference sequence). V was clipped by 4 bases and J by 1 base, with 15 bases between them. The CDR3 is CASSLKIGLGTDTQYF. The CDR3 nucleotides are TGTGCCAGCAGCCTCAAGATTGGACTGGGCACAGATACGCAGTATTTT.

The chain couples TRBV30 to TRBJ1-4; 8 bases match TRBD1. V gave up 2 bases and J gave up 5 bases; unmatched junction bases: 7. The CDR3 spans 15 residues. The germline V gene has CDR1 GTSNPN and CDR2 SVGIG (reference sequence). The CDR3 DNA sequence: TGTGCCTGGAGTCTGAGGACAGGGACAAATGAAAAACTGTTTTTT. Encoded protein: CAWSLRTGTNEKLFF.

The gene calls are TRBV11-2 and TRBJ2-1; D unresolved. The CDR3 extends over 12 amino acids. The ends were cut back, 1 base at V and 9 bases at J, with 7 bases in the middle. CDR1 is SGHAT and CDR2 is FQNNGV in the germline V gene. Written as DNA, the CDR3 is TGTGCCAGCAGCTTAGGGGCTCGTGAGCAGTTCTTC. As protein: CASSLGAREQFF. Together with reference TRBV11-2 and TRBJ2-1, the CDR3 gives the full variable domain: EAGVAQSPRYKIIEKRQSVAFWCNPISGHATLYWYQQILGQGPKLLIQFQNNGVVDDSQLPKDRFSAERLKGVDSTLKIQPAKLEDSAVYLCASSLGAREQFFGPGTRLTVL.

V and J are TRBV27 and TRBJ2-1, with 8 bases identical to TRBD2. Unmatched junction bases numbered 1, after V lost 5 bases and J lost 7 bases. The germline CDR1 and CDR2 sequences are MNHEY and SMNVEV (reference sequence). CDR3 length equals 12 residues. CDR3 in amino acids: CASSIAGNEQFF. Written as DNA, the CDR3 is TGTGCCAGCAGTATAGCGGGGAATGAGCAGTTCTTC.

The V and J genes are TRBV3-1 (or the pseudogene TRBV3-2) and TRBJ1-1; tentative D call: TRBD1 (5 bases). V was cut by 4 bases and J by 4 bases, with 13 bases left in between. Germline CDR1 reads LGHDT; CDR2 reads YNNKEL (reference sequence). The CDR3 covers 14 residues. The CDR3 region is CASSPRWGGTEAFF. The CDR3 bases are TGTGCCAGCAGCCCAAGATGGGGGGGCACTGAAGCTTTCTTT.

The rearrangement joins TRBV5-1 to TRBJ2-7; 8 nucleotides match TRBD2. Trimming at V came to 4 bases and at J to 1 base, leaving 4 bases not matched to a gene. The CDR3 sequence is 14 residues long. Germline V gene sequence: CDR1 SGHRS, CDR2 YFSETQ. CDR3 in DNA: TGCGCCAGCAGCCCGGGACTAGGTTCCTACGAGCAGTACTTC. This encodes CASSPGLGSYEQYF.

The chain employs TRBV11-2 and TRBJ2-1; TRBD2 is a possible D gene (6 bases). This CDR3 has 17 amino acids. V gave up 0 bases and J gave up 0 bases, with 12 bases separating them. Germline V gene sequence: CDR1 SGHAT, CDR2 FQNNGV. The CDR3 nucleotides read TGTGCCAGCAGCTTAGAAATAGCGGCATACTCCTACAATGAGCAGTTCTTC. Protein: CASSLEIAAYSYNEQFF.

This clone occurred once. The chain joins TRBV11-2 to TRBJ2-7; 8 bases are a match to TRBD1. In germline, CDR1 is SGHAT, CDR2 FQNNGV. The ends lost 5 bases at V and 4 bases at J; junction bases unmatched: 7. The CDR3 contains 14 residues. For the CDR3, the DNA is TGTGCCAGCAGCCCGTGGACAGGGCTTTACGAGCAGTACTTC. This sequence encodes CASSPWTGLYEQYF.